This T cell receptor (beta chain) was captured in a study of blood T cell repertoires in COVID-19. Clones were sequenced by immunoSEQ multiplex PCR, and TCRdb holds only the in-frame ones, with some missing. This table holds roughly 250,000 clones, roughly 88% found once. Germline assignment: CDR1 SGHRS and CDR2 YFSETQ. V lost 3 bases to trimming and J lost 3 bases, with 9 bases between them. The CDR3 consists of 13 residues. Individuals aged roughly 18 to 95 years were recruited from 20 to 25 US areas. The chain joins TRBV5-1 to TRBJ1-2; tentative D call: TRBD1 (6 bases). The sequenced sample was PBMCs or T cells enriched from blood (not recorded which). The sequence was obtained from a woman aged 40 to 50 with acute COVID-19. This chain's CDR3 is CASSSGGYYGYTF. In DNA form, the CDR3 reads TGCGCCAGCAGCTCGGGGGGCTACTATGGCTACACCTTC. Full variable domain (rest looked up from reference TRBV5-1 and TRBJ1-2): KAGVTQTPRYLIKTRGQQVTLSCSPISGHRSVSWYQQTPGQGLQFLFEYFSETQRNKGNFPGRFSGRQFSNSRSEMNVSTLELGDSALYLCASSSGGYYGYTFGSGTRLTVV.